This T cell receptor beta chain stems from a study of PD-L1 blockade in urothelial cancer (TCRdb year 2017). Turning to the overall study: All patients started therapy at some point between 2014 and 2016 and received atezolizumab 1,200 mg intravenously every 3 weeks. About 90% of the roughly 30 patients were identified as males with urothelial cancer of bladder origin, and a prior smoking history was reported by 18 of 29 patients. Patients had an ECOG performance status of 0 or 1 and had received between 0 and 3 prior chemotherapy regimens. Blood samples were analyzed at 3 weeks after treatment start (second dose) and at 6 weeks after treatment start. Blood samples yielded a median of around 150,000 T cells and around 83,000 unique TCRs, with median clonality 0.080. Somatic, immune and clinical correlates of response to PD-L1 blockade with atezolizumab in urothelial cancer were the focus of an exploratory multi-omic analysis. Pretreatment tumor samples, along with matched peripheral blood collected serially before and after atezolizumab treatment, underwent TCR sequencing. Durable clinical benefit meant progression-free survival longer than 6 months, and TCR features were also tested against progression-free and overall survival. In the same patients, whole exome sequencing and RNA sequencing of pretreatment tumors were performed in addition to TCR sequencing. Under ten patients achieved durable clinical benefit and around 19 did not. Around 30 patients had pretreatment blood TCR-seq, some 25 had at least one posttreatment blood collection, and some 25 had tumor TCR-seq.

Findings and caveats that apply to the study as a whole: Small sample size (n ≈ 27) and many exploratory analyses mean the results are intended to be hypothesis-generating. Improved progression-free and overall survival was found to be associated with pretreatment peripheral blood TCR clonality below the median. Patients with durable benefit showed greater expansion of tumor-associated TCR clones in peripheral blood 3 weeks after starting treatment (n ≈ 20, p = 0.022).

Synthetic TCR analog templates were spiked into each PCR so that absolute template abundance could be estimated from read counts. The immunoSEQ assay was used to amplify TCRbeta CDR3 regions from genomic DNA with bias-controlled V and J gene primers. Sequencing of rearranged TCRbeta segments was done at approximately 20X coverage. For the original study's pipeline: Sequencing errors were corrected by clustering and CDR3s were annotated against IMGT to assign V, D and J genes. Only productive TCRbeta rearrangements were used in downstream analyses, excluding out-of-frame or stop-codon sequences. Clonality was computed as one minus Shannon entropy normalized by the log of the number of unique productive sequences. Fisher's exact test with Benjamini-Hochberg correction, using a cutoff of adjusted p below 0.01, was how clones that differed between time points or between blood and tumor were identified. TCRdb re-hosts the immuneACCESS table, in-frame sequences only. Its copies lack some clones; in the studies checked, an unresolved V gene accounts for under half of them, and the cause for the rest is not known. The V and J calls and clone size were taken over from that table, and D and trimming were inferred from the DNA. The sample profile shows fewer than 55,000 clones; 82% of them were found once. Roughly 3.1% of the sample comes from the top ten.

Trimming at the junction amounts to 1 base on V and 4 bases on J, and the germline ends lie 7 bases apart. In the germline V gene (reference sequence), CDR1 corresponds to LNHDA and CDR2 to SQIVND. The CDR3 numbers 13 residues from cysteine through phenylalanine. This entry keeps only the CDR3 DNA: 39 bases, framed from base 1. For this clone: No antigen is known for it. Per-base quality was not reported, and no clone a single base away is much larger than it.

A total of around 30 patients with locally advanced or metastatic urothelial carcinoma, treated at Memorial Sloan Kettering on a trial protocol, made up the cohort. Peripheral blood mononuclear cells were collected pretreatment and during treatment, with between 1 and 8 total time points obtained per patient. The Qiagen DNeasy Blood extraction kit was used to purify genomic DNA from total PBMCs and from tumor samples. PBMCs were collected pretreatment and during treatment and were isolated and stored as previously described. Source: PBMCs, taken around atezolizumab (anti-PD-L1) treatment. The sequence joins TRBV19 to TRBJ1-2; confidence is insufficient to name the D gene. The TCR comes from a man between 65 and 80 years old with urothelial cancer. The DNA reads TGTGCCAGTAGTATAGCCCTCTCCTATGGCTACACCTTC. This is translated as CASSIALSYGYTF.